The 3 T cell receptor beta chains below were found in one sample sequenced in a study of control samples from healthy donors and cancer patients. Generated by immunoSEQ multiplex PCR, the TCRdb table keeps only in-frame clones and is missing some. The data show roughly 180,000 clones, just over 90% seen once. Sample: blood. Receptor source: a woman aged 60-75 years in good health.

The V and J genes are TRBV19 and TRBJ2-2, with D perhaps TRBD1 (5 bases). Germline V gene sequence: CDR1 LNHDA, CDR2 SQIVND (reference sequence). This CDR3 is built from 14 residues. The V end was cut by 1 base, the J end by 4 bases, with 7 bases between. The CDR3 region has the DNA TGTGCCAGTAGTATAGGACAGACCACCGGGGAGCTGTTTTTT. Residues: CASSIGQTTGELFF.

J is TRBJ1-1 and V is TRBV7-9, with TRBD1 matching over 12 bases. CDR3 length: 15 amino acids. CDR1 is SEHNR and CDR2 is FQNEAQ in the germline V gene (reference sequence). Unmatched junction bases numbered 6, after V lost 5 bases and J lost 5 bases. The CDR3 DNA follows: TGTGCCAGCAGCCCGGGACAGGGGGCTTTGACTGAAGCTTTCTTT. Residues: CASSPGQGALTEAFF.

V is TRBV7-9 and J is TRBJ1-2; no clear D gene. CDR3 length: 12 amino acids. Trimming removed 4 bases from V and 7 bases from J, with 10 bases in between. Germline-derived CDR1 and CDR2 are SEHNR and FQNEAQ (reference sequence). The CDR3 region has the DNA TGTGCCAGCAGCTACGTAAGCCCTGGCTACACCTTC. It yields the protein CASSYVSPGYTF.